The T cell receptor beta chain under discussion was sequenced for a study of siplizumab effects on memory and regulatory T cells. As concerns this clone: The antigen is undetermined.

The repertoire was sequenced with immunoSEQ multiplex PCR; TCRdb's copy has only in-frame clones and lacks some. The sample lists roughly 14,000 clones; 45% to 50% were seen once. V lost 3 bases to trimming and J lost 7 bases, with 13 bases between them. CDR3 length: 13 amino acids. Germline V gives CDR1 SGHDT, CDR2 YYEEEE. Coculture of mixed lymphocyte reaction cells was performed at 37°C for roughly six days. Sequencing was carried out using CFSE-low (dividing) CD4+ T cells sorted from an allogeneic mixed lymphocyte reaction. The TCR sequence derives from a human donor in good health; the cells came from an allogeneic mixed lymphocyte reaction. This chain uses TRBV5-6 with TRBJ1-2; no reliable D call. The DNA of the CDR3 is TGTGCCAGCAGCTCCACCGGGAGGTTTGGCTACACCTTC. Protein product: CASSSTGRFGYTF.